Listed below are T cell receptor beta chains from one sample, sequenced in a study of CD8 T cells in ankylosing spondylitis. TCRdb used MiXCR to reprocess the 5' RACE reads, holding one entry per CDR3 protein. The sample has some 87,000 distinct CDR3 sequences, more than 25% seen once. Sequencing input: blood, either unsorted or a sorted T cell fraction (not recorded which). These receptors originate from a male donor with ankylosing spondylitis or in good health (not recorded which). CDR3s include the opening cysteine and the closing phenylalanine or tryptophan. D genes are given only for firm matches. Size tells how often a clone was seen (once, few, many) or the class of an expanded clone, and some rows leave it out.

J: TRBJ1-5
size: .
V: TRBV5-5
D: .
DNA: TGTGCCAGCAGCTCACAACGCGGTGCAGGTGGTCAGCCCCAGCATTTT
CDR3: CASSSQRGAGGQPQHF

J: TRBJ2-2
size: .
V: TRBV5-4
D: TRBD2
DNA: TGTGCCAGCAGCTTGCGGGGGGGAGCGAACACCGGGGAGCTGTTTTTT
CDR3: CASSLRGGANTGELFF

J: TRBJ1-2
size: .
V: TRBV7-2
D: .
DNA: TGTGCCAGCAGCTTAGCGTCGGCAGGGGCCCTAGTCGCTGGCTACACCTTC
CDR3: CASSLASAGALVAGYTF

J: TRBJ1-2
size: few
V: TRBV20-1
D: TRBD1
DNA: TGCAGTGCCGACACGGGACAGGGGTGGTATGGCTACACCTTC
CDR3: CSADTGQGWYGYTF

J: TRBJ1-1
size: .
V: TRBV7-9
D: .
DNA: TGTGCCAGCAGCCCCGGACAGACAACAATGAACACTGAAGCTTTCTTT
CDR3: CASSPGQTTMNTEAFF

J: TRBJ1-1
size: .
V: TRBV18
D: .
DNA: TGTGCCAGCTTCCCAAATAATGCGGAGGACCTGGGCGATCAAGCTTTCTTT
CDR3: CASFPNNAEDLGDQAFF

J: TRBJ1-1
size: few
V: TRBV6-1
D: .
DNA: TGTGCCAGCAGGGGGGGACGGACGAACACTGAAGCTTTCTTT
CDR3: CASRGGRTNTEAFF

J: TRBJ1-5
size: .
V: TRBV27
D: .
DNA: TGTGCCAGCAGTTTATCGGGTCCGGACGCCAATCAGCCCCAGCATTTT
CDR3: CASSLSGPDANQPQHF

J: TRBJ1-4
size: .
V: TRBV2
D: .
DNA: TGTGCCAGCATCACAGGGACTAATGAAAAACTGTTTTTT
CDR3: CASITGTNEKLFF

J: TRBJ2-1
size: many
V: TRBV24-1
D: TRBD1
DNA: TGTGCCACCAGTGATCCGGACAGGGACTATGAGCAGTTCTTC
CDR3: CATSDPDRDYEQFF

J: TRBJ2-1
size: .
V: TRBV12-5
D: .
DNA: TGTGCTAGTGGTTTGGTTGGCACTTTCGTAGAGCAGTTCTTC
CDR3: CASGLVGTFVEQFF

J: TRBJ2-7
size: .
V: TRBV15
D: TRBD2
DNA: TGTGCCACCAGTCTGGGGGGGGATGGCTACGAGCAGTACTTC
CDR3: CATSLGGDGYEQYF

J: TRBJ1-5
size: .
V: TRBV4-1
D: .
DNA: TGCGCCAGCAGCCAAGGGAGGGCATGGGGGCAGCCCCAGCATTTT
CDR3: CASSQGRAWGQPQHF

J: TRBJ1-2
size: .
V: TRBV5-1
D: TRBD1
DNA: TGCGCCAGCAGCTCAAGGGACAGGGGAGTCGATGGCTACACCTTC
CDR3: CASSSRDRGVDGYTF

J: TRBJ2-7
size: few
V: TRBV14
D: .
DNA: TGTGCCAGCAGCATACTCCGCGACGAGCAGTACTTC
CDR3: CASSILRDEQYF

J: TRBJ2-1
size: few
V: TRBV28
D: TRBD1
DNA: TGTGCCAGCAGTCACACTTGGACAGGTTCCGACACGGGCAATGAGCAGTTCTTC
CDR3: CASSHTWTGSDTGNEQFF

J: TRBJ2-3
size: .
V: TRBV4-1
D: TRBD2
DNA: TGCGCCAGCAGCCAGGCGACTAGCGGGAGGACAGATACGCAGTATTTT
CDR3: CASSQATSGRTDTQYF

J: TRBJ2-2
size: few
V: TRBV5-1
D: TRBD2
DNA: TGCGCCAGCAGCTTTCCTCGGAGCGGGAACGCCGGGACCGGGGAGCTGTTTTTT
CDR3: CASSFPRSGNAGTGELFF

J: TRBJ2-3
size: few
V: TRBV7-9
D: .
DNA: TGTGCCAGCAGCTTAGTCCGGGGGACAGATACGCAGTATTTT
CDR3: CASSLVRGTDTQYF

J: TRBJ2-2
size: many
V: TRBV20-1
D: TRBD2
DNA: TGCAGTGCTAGAGGACTTTTGTTCGCGGGGGACACCGGGGAGCTGTTTTTT
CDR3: CSARGLLFAGDTGELFF

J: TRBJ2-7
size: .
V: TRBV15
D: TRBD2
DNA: TGTGCCACCAGCCCCTCCGGGAGGGCCGAATACGAGCAGTACTTC
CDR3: CATSPSGRAEYEQYF

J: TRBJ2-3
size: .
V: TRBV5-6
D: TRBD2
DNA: TGTGCCAGCAGCTTGGGACTAGGACTAGCGGGGGGCACAGATACGCAGTATTTT
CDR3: CASSLGLGLAGGTDTQYF

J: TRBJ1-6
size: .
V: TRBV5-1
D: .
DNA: TGCGCCAGCAGCGCGATTAGCGGCGGTAATTCACCCCTCCACTTT
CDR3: CASSAISGGNSPLHF

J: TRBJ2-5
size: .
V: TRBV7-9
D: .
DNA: TGTGCCAGCAGCCTCCCGGGTCATGGGTTTCAAGAGACCCAGTACTTC
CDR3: CASSLPGHGFQETQYF

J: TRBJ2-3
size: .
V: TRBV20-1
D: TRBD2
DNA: TGCAGTGCTAGAGATGCTAGCGGGAACACAGATACGCAGTATTTT
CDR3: CSARDASGNTDTQYF

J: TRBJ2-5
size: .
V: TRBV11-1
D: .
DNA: TGTGCCAGCAGCCCCCGGCGTGGGGCAGAACAAGAGACCCAGTACTTC
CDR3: CASSPRRGAEQETQYF

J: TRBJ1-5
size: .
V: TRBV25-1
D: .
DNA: TGTGCCAGCAGTGAATCCGGAGGTTACAATCAGCCCCAGCATTTT
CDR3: CASSESGGYNQPQHF